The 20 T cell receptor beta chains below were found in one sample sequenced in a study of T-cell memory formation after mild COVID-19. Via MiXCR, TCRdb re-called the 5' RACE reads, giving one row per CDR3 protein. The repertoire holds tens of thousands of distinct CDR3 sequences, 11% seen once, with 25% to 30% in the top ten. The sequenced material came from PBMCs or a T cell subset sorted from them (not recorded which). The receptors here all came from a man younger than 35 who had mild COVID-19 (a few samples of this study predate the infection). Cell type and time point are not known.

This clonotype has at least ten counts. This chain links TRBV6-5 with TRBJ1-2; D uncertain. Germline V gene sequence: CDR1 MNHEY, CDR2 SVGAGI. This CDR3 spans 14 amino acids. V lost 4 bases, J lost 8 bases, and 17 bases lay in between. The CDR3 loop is CASSSGRYFEGYTF. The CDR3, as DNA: TGTGCCAGCAGTTCGGGCCGATACTTCGAGGGCTACACCTTC.

The CDR3 bases are TGTGCCAGCAGTCCCCCGGGCTTCGATGAGCAGTTCTTC. This translates into CASSPPGFDEQFF. This rearrangement joins TRBV12-3 or TRBV12-4 to TRBJ2-1; D not resolved. The CDR3 totals 13 residues. V shed 5 bases and J shed 8 bases, with 13 bases lying between them.

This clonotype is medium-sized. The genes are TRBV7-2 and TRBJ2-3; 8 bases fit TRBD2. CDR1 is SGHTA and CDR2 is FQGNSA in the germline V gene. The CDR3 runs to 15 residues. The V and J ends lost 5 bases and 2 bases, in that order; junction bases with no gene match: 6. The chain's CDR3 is CASSPGGPLTDTQYF. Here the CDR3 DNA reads TGTGCCAGCAGCCCGGGGGGGCCCCTCACAGATACGCAGTATTTT.

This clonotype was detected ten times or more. The CDR3 reads CASHKGFGAEAFF. The CDR3 DNA is TGTGCCAGCCACAAGGGGTTTGGGGCTGAAGCTTTCTTT. The chain combines TRBV5-4 with TRBJ1-1; the D gene is possibly TRBD1 (5 bases). V lost 7 bases and J 6 bases, leaving 16 bases between the germline ends. The CDR3 extends over 13 amino acids. CDR1 SGHNT and CDR2 YYREEE come from the germline V gene (reference sequence).

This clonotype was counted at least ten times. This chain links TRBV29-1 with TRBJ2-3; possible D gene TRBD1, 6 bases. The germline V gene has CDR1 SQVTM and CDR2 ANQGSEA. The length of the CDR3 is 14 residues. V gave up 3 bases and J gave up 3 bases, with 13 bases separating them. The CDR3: CSVDRGVRTDTQYF. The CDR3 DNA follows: TGCAGCGTTGACAGGGGAGTTAGGACAGATACGCAGTATTTT.

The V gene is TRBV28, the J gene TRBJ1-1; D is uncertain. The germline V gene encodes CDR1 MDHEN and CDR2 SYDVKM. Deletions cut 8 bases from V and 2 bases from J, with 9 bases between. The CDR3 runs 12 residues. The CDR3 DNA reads TGTGCCAGCGAGTCAGTAAACACTGAAGCTTTCTTT. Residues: CASESVNTEAFF.

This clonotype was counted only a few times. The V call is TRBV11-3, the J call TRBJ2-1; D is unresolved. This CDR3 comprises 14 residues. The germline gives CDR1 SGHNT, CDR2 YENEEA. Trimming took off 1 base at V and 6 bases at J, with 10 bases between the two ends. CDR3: CASSLVSTSNEQFF. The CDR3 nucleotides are TGTGCCAGCAGCTTAGTTTCGACCAGCAATGAGCAGTTCTTC.

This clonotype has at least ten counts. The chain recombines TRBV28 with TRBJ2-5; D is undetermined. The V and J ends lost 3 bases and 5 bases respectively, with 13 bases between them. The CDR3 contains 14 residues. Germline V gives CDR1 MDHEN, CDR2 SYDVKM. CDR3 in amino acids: CASSFSWAPETQYF. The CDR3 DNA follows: TGTGCCAGCAGTTTTTCTTGGGCTCCGGAGACCCAGTACTTC.

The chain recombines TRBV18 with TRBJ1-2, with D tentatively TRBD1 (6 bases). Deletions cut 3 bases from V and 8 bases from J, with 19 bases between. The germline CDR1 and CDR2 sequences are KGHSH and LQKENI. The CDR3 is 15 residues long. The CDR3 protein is CASSPDRSGYLGYTF. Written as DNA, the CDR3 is TGTGCCAGCTCACCGGACAGATCGGGGTACTTGGGCTACACCTTC.

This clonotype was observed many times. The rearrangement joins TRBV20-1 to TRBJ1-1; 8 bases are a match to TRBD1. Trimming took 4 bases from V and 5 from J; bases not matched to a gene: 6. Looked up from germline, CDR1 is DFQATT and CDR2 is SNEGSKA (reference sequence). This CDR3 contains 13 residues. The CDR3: CSATQGAETEAFF. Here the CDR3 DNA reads TGCAGTGCTACCCAGGGGGCAGAAACTGAAGCTTTCTTT.

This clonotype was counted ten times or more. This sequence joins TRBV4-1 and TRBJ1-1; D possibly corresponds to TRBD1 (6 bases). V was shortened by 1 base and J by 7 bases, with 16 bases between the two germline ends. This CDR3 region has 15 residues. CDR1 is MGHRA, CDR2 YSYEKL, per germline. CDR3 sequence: CASSQAGVLSFEAFF. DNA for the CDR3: TGCGCCAGCAGCCAAGCAGGGGTTTTATCGTTTGAAGCTTTCTTT.

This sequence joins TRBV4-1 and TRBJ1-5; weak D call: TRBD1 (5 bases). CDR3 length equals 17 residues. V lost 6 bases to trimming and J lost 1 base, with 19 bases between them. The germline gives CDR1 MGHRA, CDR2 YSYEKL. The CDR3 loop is CASSQEARQGSNQPQHF. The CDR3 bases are TGCGCCAGCAGTCAGGAGGCCCGCCAGGGAAGCAATCAGCCCCAGCATTTT.

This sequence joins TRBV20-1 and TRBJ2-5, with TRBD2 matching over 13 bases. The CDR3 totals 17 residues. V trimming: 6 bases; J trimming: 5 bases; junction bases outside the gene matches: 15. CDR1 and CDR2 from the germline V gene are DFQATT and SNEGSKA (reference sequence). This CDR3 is CSARSGTSGILGETQYF. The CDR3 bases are TGCAGTGCCAGGTCCGGGACTAGCGGGATTCTAGGGGAGACCCAGTACTTC.

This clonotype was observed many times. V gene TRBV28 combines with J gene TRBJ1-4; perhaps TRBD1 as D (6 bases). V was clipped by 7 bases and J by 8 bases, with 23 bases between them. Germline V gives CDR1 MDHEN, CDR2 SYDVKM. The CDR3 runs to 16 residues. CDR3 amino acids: CASNPQDTQGWEKLFF. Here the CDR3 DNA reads TGTGCCAGCAACCCCCAAGACACCCAGGGGTGGGAAAAACTGTTTTTT.

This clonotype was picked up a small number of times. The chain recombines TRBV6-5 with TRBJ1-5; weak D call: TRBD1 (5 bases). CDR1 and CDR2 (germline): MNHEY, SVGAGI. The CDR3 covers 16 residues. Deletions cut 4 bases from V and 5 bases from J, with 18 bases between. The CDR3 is CASSSQPTGRYQPQHF. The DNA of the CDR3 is TGTGCCAGCAGTTCCCAACCCACAGGACGGTATCAGCCCCAGCATTTT.

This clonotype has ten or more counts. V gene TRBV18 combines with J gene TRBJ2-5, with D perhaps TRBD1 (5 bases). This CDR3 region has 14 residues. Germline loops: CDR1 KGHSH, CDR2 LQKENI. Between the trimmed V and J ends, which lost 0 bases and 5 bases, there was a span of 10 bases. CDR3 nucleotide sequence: TGTGCCAGCTCACCACCGCCCAGGGCTGAGACCCAGTACTTC. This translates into CASSPPPRAETQYF.

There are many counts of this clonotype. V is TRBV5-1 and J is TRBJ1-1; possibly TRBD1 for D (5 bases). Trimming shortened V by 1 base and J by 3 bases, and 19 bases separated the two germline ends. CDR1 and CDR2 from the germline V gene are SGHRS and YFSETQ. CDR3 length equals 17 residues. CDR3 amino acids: CASSLRGGGYSDTEAFF. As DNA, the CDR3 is TGCGCCAGCAGCTTGAGGGGAGGTGGGTACAGCGACACTGAAGCTTTCTTT.

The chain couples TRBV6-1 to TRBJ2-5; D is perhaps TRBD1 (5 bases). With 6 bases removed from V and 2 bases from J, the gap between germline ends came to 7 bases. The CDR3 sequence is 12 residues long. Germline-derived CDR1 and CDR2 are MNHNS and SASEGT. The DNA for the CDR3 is TGTGCCAGCAGAGACAGACAAGAGACCCAGTACTTC. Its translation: CASRDRQETQYF.

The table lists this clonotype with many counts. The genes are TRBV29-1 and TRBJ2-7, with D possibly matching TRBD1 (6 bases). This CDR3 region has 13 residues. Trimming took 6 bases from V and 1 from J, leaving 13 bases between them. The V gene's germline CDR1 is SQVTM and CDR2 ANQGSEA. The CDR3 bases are TGCAGCGTAGCCTGGGGGCTTTCCTACGAGCAGTACTTC. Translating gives CSVAWGLSYEQYF.

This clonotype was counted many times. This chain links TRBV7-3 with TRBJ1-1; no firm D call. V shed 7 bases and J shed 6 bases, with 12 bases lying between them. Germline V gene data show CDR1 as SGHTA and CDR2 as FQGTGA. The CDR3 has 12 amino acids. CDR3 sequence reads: CASKGRYSEAFF. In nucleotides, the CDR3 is TGTGCCAGCAAAGGTCGGTACTCTGAAGCTTTCTTT.